This T cell receptor (beta chain) was sequenced for a study of identical twins (TCRdb year 2016). Notes on the research overall: To test whether fetal clonotypes persist, this study deep-sequenced TCR alpha and beta repertoires from monozygotic twins, from unrelated adults of various ages, and from cord blood. Replicate twin experiments were performed at different times using different library preparation protocols to rule out contamination. Findings and caveats that apply to the study as a whole: Invariant T cells such as MAIT and iNKT could partly confound zero-insertion analyses, although diverse VJ usage argued against such confounding for most clonotypes. Compared with coincidental sharing between unrelated individuals, an excess of low generation-probability sequences was observed among out-of-frame TCR alpha sequences shared between twins. Fewer insertions were carried by abundant cord blood beta clonotypes; a weaker similar trend was observed in young adult naive repertoires, while no such trend was observed in memory repertoires. Because the same donors could not be followed over many years, the conclusions depended on cross-sectional statistical analysis. A weaker excess of twin sharing was found in beta out-of-frame sequences because the signal-to-noise ratio was lowered by fewer shared sequences. Out-of-frame TCR alpha sharing in monozygotic twins was systematically underestimated by recombination models, whereas sharing between unrelated individuals was in agreement with the recombination models.

Every donor was a healthy Caucasian. Three pairs of female monozygotic twins, all aged roughly 18 to 29 years, were included in the twin cohort. Positive isolation kits from Invitrogen were used to isolate CD4+ and CD8+ T cell populations. Of note for this clonotype: Its antigen is currently not known. Base qualities are not recorded, but no much larger clone differs from it by a single base.

Receptor amplification or capture employed 5' RACE. The sequencing machine was an Illumina HiSeq 2000. Template switching added a universal primer binding site, and the final cDNA carried a unique molecular identifier that allowed TCR cDNA molecules to be counted accurately. First-strand cDNA for TCR alpha and beta chains was synthesized from specific primers in the conserved constant-segment region. To control for contamination, each cDNA library was double barcoded with a SMART-Mk sample barcode plus Illumina barcodes. TruSeq adapter sequences along with Illumina sample barcodes were introduced in two successive PCR steps. TCR alpha and beta cDNA libraries were sequenced on the Illumina HiSeq platform with custom primers. Concerning the study's data processing: Raw reads were processed with MiGEC to extract unique molecular identifiers, and MiXCR was used to determine CDR3 positions. For each individual, recombination models were inferred using an EM algorithm with the repgenHMM and IGoR tools. Shared clonotypes were analyzed with the tcR package in R, and sharing was normalized by the product of cloneset sizes. Out-of-frame nonproductive sequences were analyzed to study raw recombination free of thymic and clonal selection effects. TCRdb ran its own pipeline on the public reads, namely fastp trimming at Q25 and MiXCR clone calling, and kept in-frame beta chains. Entries that share a CDR3 protein sequence are merged under the most common genes and DNA. The V and J calls and clone size come from TCRdb's table, not from the authors' own analysis. The sample table holds 310,000 or so distinct CDR3 sequences, of which less than 9.5% were seen once. The ten biggest clones cover roughly 7% of the sample.

Ends trimmed: V by 5 bases, J by 4 bases; bases unmatched to a gene: 9. The CDR3 covers 15 residues, taking in both the cysteine and the phenylalanine. Here the CDR3 DNA is all that survives: 45 bases in frame from base 1. CDR1 and CDR2, per the germline V gene, are SGHNT and YENEEA. These data were also filed under a second study, of yellow fever vaccine responses in identical twins. The second publication reports: According to the authors, in identical twins the way T cells responded to vaccination appeared partly convergent and partly personalized. Focusing on identical twins, the study followed the T cell clones that responded to the vaccine, and did so with precision.

The chain uses TRBV11-3 and TRBJ1-2; 8 bases in between match TRBD1. The source of this sequence is a woman aged 18-35 years in good health. Input material: CD8+ T cells sorted from blood. The DNA sequence reads TGTGCCAGCAGCCCGCCGGGACAGGTTATCTATGGCTACACCTTC. It codes for CASSPPGQVIYGYTF.